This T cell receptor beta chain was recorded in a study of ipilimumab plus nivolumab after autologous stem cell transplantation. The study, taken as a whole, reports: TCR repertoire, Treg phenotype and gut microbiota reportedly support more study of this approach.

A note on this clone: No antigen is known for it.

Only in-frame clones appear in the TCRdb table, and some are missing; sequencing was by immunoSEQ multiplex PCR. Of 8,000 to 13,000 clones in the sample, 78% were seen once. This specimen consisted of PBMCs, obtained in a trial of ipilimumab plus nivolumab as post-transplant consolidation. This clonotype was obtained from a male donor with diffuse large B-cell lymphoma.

CDR3 bases: TGTGCCAGCAGTTCCCCTACCATGAGCTCCTACGAGCAGTACTTC. Encoded protein: CASSSPTMSSYEQYF. The rearrangement uses TRBV28 and TRBJ2-7; D is unclear. The CDR3 runs to 15 residues. Germline lookup yields CDR1 MDHEN and CDR2 SYDVKM. Trimming shortened V by 4 bases and J by 0 bases, and 13 bases separated the two germline ends.